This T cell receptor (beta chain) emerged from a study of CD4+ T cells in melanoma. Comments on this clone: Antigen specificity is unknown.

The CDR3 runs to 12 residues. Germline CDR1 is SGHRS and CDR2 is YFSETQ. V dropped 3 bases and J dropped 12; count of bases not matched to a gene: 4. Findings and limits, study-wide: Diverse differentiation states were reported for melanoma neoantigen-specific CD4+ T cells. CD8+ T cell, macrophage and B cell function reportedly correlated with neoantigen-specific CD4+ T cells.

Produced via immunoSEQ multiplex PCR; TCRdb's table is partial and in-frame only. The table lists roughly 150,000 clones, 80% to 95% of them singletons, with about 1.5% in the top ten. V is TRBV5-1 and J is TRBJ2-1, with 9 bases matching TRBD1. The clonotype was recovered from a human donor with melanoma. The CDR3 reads CASSSGQGRQFF. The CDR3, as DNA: TGCGCCAGCAGCTCCGGACAGGGGAGGCAGTTCTTC.